The present T cell receptor (beta chain) was sequenced within a study of shared clonotypes between healthy human individuals (dated by TCRdb to the early 2020s). Looking at the study overall: The cohort comprised a couple of women and a few men aged 18 to 49 years. To estimate repertoire size and how much clonotype sharing occurs between individuals, the study deeply sequenced the blood TCR repertoires of several healthy adults. For each donor, CD4 naive and CD4 memory were each run on three plates, CD8 naive on two plates, and CD8 memory on one plate. Leukapheresis yielded between about 0.85 and 10 billion PBMCs per donor. To increase sequencing depth and limit assay-specific biases, TCR repertoire library preparation and sequencing were carried out by different laboratories using diverse techniques.

Broad study findings and their caveats: Based on pairwise subsampling, the degree of clonotype sharing among donors was expected to be affected by sequencing depth. Naive subsets generally had larger estimated clonotype richness than memory subsets. Because the study included a small number of donors, the genetic and exposure-history diversity represented was limited. When a handful of donors were compared, the shared fraction of clonotypes was around 5% for naive CD4, 3% to 4% for naive CD8, about 2.4% for memory CD4, and 0.35% to 0.4% for memory CD8. Incomplete sequencing was indicated by rarefaction of sorted-subset datasets, despite the large sequencing depth. Sampling was limited to blood, and TCR repertoires in tissue likely differ from TCR repertoires in blood. Higher generation probabilities were observed for clonotypes shared by all four sorted-subset donors than for non-shared clonotypes.

The donors were healthy, HIV-negative adults who had no recently reported acute infections or vaccinations. Every donor was a Caucasian adult living in Nashville, Tennessee, USA. Magnetic negative selection was used to enrich CD4+ T cells, after which naive cells were positively selected on CD45RA and the negative fraction became the memory subset. Blood was collected by leukapheresis, and PBMCs were isolated by Ficoll-Histopaque density gradient centrifugation and then cryopreserved in liquid nitrogen vapor phase. Purity and quantity of every magnetically sorted T cell population were checked by analytical flow cytometry. Each sorted fraction had its genomic DNA isolated and then quantified by UV absorbance on a Nanodrop 2000c. About this clone: No cognate antigen has been identified for it. Base qualities are not provided; no much larger clone lies one nucleotide away.

The CDR3 contains 13 residues, cysteine and phenylalanine counted. Only the CDR3 portion is preserved as DNA: 39 bases, with reading frame beginning at the first base. The germline V gene encodes CDR1 PRHDT and CDR2 FYEKMQ (reference sequence). The V end loses 4 bases and the J end loses 8 bases, and a stretch of 15 bases separates them. Using the deep immunoSEQ assay, TCR CDR3 regions were amplified from genomic DNA by multiplex PCR. Extracted genomic DNA from each cell subset was spread evenly across all wells of several immunoSEQ 96-well plates, with each plate serving as a replicate. For sorted subsets, around 200 ng genomic DNA, equal to approximately 30,000 T cell genomes, was loaded into each replicate PCR. The purified libraries were quantified using a Qubit 3.0 fluorometer, sized with a Bioanalyzer 2100, and then quantified again using the KAPA Library Quantification kit. Every immunoSEQ 96-well plate was sequenced on a dedicated single-read 150-cycle Illumina NextSeq 550 flow cell. Turning to the authors' computational methods: Because the immunoSEQ output held only junctional sequences and lacked quality scores, the filtering could not match the filtering applied to full-length reads. To assign V/J genes and CDR3, sequences were annotated using PyIR, a Python wrapper for IgBLAST v1.9, with IMGT germline references. Reads were removed for weak V/J assignments (E-value above 1e-6), missing CDR3, stop codons, out-of-frame junctions, or ambiguous translated residues. V3J clonotypes were defined as sequences sharing an identical inferred V gene, J gene, and CDR3 amino acid sequence. Percentage overlap between repertoires was calculated by dividing the number of shared unique clonotypes by the size of the smaller repertoire. Richness of each repertoire was evaluated using RTK rarefaction, the Chao1 estimator, and Recon v2.1 estimates of unobserved clonotypes. For all TCRbeta clonotypes obtained by the gDNA method from a few donors, generation probabilities were computed with OLGA. TCRdb mirrors the immuneACCESS table, restricted to in-frame sequences. Some clones are absent from its copies; in checked studies, under half trace to an unresolved V gene, and the reason for the others is unknown. The DNA was the basis for D and trimming; V, J and clone size are from that table. The sample table contains over a million clones; only one count was recorded for 70% to 80% of them. 0.55% to 0.7% of the sample belongs to the ten largest clones.

The sequence links TRBV13 to TRBJ2-7; the D region may be TRBD1 or TRBD2, each matching 5 bases equally. The sequenced material came from memory CD4+ T cells from PBMCs. The sample's cell subset or site, from its label and the paper: CD45RA-negative fraction. The origin of this receptor is a young man in good health. Some clones in this sample may be carry-over from other donors' samples. In nucleotides, the sequence is TGTGCCAGCAGCTCCCGGGACCGGAGGCAGCAGTACTTC. This gives the protein CASSSRDRRQQYF.